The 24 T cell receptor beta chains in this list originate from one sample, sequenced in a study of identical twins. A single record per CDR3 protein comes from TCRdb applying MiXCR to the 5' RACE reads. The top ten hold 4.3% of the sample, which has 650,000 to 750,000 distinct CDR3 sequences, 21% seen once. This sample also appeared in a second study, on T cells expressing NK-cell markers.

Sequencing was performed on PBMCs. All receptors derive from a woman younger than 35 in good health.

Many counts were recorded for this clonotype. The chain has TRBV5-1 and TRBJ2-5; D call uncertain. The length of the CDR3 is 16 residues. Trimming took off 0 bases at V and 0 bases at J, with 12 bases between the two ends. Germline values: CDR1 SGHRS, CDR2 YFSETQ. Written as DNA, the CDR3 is TGCGCCAGCAGCTTGGGGCGGAACTCTTACCAAGAGACCCAGTACTTC. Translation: CASSLGRNSYQETQYF.

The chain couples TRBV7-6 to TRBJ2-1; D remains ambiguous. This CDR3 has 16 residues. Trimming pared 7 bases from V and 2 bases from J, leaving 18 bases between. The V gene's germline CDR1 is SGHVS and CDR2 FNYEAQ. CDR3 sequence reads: CASTLIPDFAYNEQFF. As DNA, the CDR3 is TGTGCCAGCACCTTGATCCCCGACTTCGCCTACAATGAGCAGTTCTTC. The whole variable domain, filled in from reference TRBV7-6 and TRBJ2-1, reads GAGVSQSPRYKVTKRGQDVALRCDPISGHVSLYWYRQALGQGPEFLTYFNYEAQQDKSGLPNDRFSAERPEGSISTLTIQRTEQRDSAMYRCASTLIPDFAYNEQFFGPGTRLTVL.

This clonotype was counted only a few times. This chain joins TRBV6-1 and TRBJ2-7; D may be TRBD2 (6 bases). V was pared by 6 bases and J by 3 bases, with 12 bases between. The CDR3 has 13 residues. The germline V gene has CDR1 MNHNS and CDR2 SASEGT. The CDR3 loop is CASSRGTFYEQYF. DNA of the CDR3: TGTGCCAGCAGCCGCGGGACTTTCTACGAGCAGTACTTC.

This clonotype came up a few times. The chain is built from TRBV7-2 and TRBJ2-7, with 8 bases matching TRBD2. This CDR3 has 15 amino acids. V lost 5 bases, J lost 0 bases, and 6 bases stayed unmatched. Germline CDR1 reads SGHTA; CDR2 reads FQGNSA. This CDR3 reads CASSARAGDSYEQYF. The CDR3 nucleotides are TGTGCCAGCAGCGCGCGAGCGGGAGACTCCTACGAGCAGTACTTC.

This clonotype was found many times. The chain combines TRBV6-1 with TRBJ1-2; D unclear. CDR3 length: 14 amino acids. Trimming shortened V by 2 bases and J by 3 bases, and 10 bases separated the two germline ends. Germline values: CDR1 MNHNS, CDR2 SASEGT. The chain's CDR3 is CASSESDLDYGYTF. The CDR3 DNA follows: TGTGCCAGCAGTGAATCAGACCTGGACTATGGCTACACCTTC.

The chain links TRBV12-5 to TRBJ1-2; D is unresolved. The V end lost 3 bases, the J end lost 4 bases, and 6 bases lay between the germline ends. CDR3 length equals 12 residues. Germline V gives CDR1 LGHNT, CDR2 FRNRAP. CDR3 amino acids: CASGLNSYGYTF. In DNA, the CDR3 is TGTGCTAGTGGTTTAAACAGCTATGGCTACACCTTC.

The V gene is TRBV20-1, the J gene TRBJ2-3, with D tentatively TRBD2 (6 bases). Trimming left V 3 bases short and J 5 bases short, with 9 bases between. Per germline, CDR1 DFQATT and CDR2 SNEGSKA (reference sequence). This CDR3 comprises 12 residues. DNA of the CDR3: TGCAGTGCTAGCGGGAGTCAAGATACGCAGTATTTT. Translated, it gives CSASGSQDTQYF.

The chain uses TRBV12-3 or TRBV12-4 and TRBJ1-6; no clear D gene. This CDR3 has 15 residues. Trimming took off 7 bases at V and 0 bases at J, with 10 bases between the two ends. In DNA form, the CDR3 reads TGTGCCAGCACCCCCGGCCGCTCCTATAATTCACCCCTCCACTTT. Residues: CASTPGRSYNSPLHF.

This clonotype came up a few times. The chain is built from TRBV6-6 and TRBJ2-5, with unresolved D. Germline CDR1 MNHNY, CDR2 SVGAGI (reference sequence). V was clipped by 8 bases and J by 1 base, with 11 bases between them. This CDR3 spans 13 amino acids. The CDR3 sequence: CASSFQSQETQYF. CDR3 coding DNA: TGTGCCAGCTCTTTTCAGAGCCAAGAGACCCAGTACTTC.

As DNA, the CDR3 is TGTGCCATCAGTGGGGGCTACAATGAGCAGTTCTTC. Its protein is CAISGGYNEQFF. The chain joins TRBV10-3 to TRBJ2-1; no clear D gene. V lost 4 bases and J lost 3, with 4 bases in between. Germline CDR1 ENHRY, CDR2 SYGVKD. The CDR3 runs to 12 residues.

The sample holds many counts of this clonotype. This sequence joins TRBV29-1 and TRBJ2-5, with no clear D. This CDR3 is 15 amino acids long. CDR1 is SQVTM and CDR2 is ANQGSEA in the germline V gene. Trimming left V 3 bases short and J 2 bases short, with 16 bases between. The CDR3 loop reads CSVEILGSIQETQYF. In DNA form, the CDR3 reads TGCAGCGTTGAGATTTTGGGTAGTATACAAGAGACCCAGTACTTC.

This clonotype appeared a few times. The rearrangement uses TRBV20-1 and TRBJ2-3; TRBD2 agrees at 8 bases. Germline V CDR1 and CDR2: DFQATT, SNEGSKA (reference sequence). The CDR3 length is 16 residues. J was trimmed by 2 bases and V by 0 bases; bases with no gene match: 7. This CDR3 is CSARELGGANTDTQYF. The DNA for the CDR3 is TGCAGTGCTAGAGAACTCGGGGGGGCCAACACAGATACGCAGTATTTT.

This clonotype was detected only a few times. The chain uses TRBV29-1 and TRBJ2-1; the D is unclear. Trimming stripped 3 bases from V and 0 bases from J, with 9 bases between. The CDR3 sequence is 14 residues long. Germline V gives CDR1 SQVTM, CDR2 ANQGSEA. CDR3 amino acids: CSVDSRSSYNEQFF. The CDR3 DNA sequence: TGCAGCGTTGACAGTAGGAGCTCCTACAATGAGCAGTTCTTC.

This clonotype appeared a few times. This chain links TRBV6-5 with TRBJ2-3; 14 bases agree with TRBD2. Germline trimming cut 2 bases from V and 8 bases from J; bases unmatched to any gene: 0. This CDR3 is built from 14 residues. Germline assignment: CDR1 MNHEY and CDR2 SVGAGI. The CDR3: CASSYGLAGGTQYF. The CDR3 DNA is TGTGCCAGCAGTTACGGACTAGCGGGAGGTACGCAGTATTTT.

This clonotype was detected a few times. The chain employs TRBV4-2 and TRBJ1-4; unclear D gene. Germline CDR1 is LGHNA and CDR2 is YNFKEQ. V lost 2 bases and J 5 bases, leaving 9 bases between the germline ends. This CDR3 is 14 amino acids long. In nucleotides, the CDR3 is TGTGCCAGCAGCCAACGAGATTCGAATGAAAAACTGTTTTTT. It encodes CASSQRDSNEKLFF.

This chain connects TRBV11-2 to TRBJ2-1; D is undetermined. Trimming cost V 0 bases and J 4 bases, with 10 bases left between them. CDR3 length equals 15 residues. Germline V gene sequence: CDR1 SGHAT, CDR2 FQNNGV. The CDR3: CASSLEPGPYNEQFF. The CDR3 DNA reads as TGTGCCAGCAGCTTAGAGCCGGGCCCATACAATGAGCAGTTCTTC. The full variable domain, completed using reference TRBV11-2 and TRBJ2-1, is EAGVAQSPRYKIIEKRQSVAFWCNPISGHATLYWYQQILGQGPKLLIQFQNNGVVDDSQLPKDRFSAERLKGVDSTLKIQPAKLEDSAVYLCASSLEPGPYNEQFFGPGTRLTVL.

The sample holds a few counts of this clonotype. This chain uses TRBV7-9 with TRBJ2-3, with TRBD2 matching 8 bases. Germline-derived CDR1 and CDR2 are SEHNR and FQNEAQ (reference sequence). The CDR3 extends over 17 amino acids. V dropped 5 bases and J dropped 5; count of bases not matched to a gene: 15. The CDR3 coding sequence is TGTGCCAGCAGCCCGAGACCGGGACTAGAGAAGATAGATACGCAGTATTTT. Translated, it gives CASSPRPGLEKIDTQYF.

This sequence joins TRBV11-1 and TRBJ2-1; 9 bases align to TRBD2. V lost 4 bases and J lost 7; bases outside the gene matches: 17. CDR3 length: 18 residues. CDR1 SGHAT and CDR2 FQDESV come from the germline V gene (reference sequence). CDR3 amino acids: CASSSMSGGGAPINEQFF. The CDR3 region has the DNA TGTGCCAGCAGCTCGATGTCGGGCGGGGGGGCCCCCATTAATGAGCAGTTCTTC. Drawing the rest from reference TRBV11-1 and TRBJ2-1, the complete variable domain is EAEVAQSPRYKITEKSQAVAFWCDPISGHATLYWYRQILGQGPELLVQFQDESVVDDSQLPKDRFSAERLKGVDSTLKIQPAELGDSAMYLCASSSMSGGGAPINEQFFGPGTRLTVL.

This chain's CDR3 is CASSRDRLGELFF. In DNA, the CDR3 is TGTGCCAGCAGTAGGGACAGACTCGGGGAGCTGTTTTTT. This chain connects TRBV6-1 to TRBJ2-2; TRBD1 matches at 7 bases. Germline CDR1 MNHNS, CDR2 SASEGT. The V and J ends lost 5 bases and 7 bases, in that order; junction bases with no gene match: 4. The CDR3 covers 13 residues.

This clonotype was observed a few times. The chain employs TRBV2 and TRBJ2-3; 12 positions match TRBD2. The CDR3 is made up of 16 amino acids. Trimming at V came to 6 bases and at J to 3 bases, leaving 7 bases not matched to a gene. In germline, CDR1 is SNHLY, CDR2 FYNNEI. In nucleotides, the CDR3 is TGTGCCAGCAGGGGGCTAGCGGGGGGGCCGACAGATACGCAGTATTTT. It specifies CASRGLAGGPTDTQYF.

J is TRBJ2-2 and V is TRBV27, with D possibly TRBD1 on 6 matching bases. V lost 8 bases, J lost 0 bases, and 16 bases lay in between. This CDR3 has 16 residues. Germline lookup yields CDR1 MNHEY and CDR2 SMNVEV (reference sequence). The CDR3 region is CASLLRGRANTGELFF. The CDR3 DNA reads TGTGCCAGCCTCCTCAGGGGACGAGCGAACACCGGGGAGCTGTTTTTT.

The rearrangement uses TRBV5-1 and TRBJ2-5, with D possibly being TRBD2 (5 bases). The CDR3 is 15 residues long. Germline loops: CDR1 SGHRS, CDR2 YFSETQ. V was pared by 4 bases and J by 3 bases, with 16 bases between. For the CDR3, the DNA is TGCGCCAGCAGCCCCACACGTTTGGAGGAAGAGACCCAGTACTTC. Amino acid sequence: CASSPTRLEEETQYF.

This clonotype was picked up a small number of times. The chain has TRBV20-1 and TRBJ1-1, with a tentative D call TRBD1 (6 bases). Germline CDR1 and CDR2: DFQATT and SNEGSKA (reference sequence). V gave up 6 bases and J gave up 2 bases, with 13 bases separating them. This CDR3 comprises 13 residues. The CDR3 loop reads CSASLQGNTEAFF. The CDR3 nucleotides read TGCAGTGCCTCACTACAGGGAAACACTGAAGCTTTCTTT.

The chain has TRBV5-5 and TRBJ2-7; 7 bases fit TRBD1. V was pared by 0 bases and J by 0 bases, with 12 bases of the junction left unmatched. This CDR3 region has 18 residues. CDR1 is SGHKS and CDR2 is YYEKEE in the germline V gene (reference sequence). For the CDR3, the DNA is TGTGCCAGCAGCTTGGACTGGGATAGGGGGCGGCGCTCCTACGAGCAGTACTTC. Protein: CASSLDWDRGRRSYEQYF.